One sample yielded the 30 T cell receptor beta chains listed below, sequenced in a study of T-cell reconstitution after alpha-beta-depleted transplantation in children. The authors prepared the TCRbeta library with unique molecular identifiers. TCRdb redid the calling of the PCR reads with MiXCR, one entry per CDR3 protein. The table includes about 480,000 distinct CDR3 sequences, around 13% detected once. The sequencing used PBMCs from the stem cell graft donor, collected from the stem cell graft. The receptors shown here come from a human donor who donated a stem cell graft to a child with combined immunodeficiency.

This clonotype was seen many times. The J gene is TRBJ1-2, the V gene TRBV29-1, with 9 bases matching TRBD1. The germline gives CDR1 SQVTM, CDR2 ANQGSEA. The trim removed 5 bases at V and 2 bases at J, leaving 3 bases unmatched. The CDR3 totals 13 residues. CDR3 sequence (DNA): TGCAGCGTTCCGGACAGGGGCAACTATGGCTACACCTTC. Protein: CSVPDRGNYGYTF.

The chain joins TRBV7-2 to TRBJ2-1, with D tentatively TRBD1 (6 bases). The CDR3 length is 15 residues. The V end lost 4 bases, the J end lost 2 bases, and 12 bases lay between the germline ends. Per germline, CDR1 SGHTA and CDR2 FQGNSA. This CDR3 is CASSSTGTTYNEQFF. As DNA, the CDR3 is TGTGCCAGCAGCTCGACCGGGACAACCTACAATGAGCAGTTCTTC.

A word on this clonotype: Mismatch with germline at one junction end may stem from a read error. CDR3 bases: TGCGCCACCAGCCAAGATAATGGACTAGCGGTCTCCTACGAGCAGTACTTC. Its protein is CATSQDNGLAVSYEQYF. V gene TRBV4-3 combines with J gene TRBJ2-7; 10 positions match TRBD2. The CDR3 runs to 17 residues. CDR1 is LGHNA, CDR2 YSLEER, per germline.

This clonotype was seen more than once but under ten times. The chain combines TRBV5-5 with TRBJ2-2; D not certain. Germline-derived CDR1 and CDR2 are SGHKS and YYEKEE (reference sequence). This CDR3 has 11 residues. V was pared by 2 bases and J by 10 bases, with 6 bases between. The CDR3, as DNA: TGTGCCAGCAGCTTTATAGAGGAGCTGTTTTTT. Translated, it gives CASSFIEELFF.

There are a few counts of this clonotype. This chain joins TRBV29-1 and TRBJ1-1, with 8 positions matching TRBD1. This CDR3 comprises 13 residues. Germline assignment: CDR1 SQVTM and CDR2 ANQGSEA. The J segment lost 0 bases and the V segment lost 5 bases, leaving 2 bases of the junction unmatched. CDR3: CSVLTGVNTEAFF. CDR3 DNA: TGCAGCGTTTTGACAGGGGTGAACACTGAAGCTTTCTTT.

As concerns this clonotype: Just one base apart from a much larger clone, this may be a read error. The chain recombines TRBV12-3 or TRBV12-4 with TRBJ2-1; D is possibly TRBD2 (5 bases). The end of the DNA aligns better with TRBJ2-7, so the J call may be wrong. The CDR3 is 14 residues long. The CDR3 coding sequence is TGTGCCAGCAGTTTAGGAGCCGACTACAATGAGCAGTACTTC. Translated, it gives CASSLGADYNEQYF.

J is TRBJ2-5 and V is TRBV5-1, with 14 bases matching TRBD2. The CDR3 sequence is 16 residues long. Germline V CDR1 and CDR2: SGHRS, YFSETQ. V shed 4 bases and J 5 bases; nucleotides not matched to a gene: 7. In nucleotides, the CDR3 is TGCGCCAGCAGCCTCCTCCGGACTAGCGGGGGGGAGACCCAGTACTTC. As protein: CASSLLRTSGGETQYF.

This clonotype was counted between two and nine times. The chain recombines TRBV12-3 or TRBV12-4 with TRBJ1-2; D not certain. V lost 6 bases to trimming and J lost 8 bases, with 22 bases between them. The CDR3 spans 15 residues. CDR3 sequence reads: CASSSSVRAFSGYTF. The CDR3 DNA sequence: TGTGCCAGCAGCTCCTCGGTGAGGGCCTTTAGCGGCTACACCTTC.

On this clonotype itself: Just one base apart from a much larger clone, this may be a read error. The chain recombines TRBV4-3 with TRBJ2-1, with 10 bases identical to TRBD2. This CDR3 region has 14 residues. Looked up from germline, CDR1 is LGHNA and CDR2 is YSLEER. Here the CDR3 DNA reads TGCTCCAGCAGCCCTAGCGGGAGACTTGGTGAGCAGTTCTTC. Its protein product is CSSSPSGRLGEQFF.

The table lists this clonotype with many counts. This chain links TRBV1 with TRBJ2-5; the tabulated D call, TRBD1, remains unverified against the DNA. TRBV1 has pseudogene status. The CDR3 length is 16 residues. As DNA, the CDR3 is TGCACCAGCAGTCAAGGCGGGACCGAGGGGGGCGAGACCCAGTACTTC. Its protein is CTSSQGGTEGGETQYF.

This clonotype was seen a handful of times. The V call is TRBV12-3 or TRBV12-4, the J call TRBJ1-5; 8 nucleotides line up with TRBD1. CDR3 size: 18 residues. With 4 bases clipped from V and 5 bases from J, the junction kept 16 bases outside the gene matches. The DNA of the CDR3 is TGTGCCAGCAGTTCACACATCTTACAGGGGGGTAGGGATCAGCCCCAGCATTTT. It is translated as CASSSHILQGGRDQPQHF.

This clonotype was counted only a few times. This CDR3 reads CASSPPTGISGELFF. The CDR3 bases are TGTGCCAGCTCACCCCCGACAGGCATATCCGGGGAGCTGTTTTTT. This chain links TRBV18 with TRBJ2-2; tentative D call: TRBD1 (6 bases). V was trimmed by 3 bases and J by 6 bases, leaving 14 bases between them. Germline lookup yields CDR1 KGHSH and CDR2 LQKENI. This CDR3 comprises 15 residues.

This clonotype was seen many times. V usage is TRBV7-9 and J usage is TRBJ2-2; perhaps TRBD2 as D (5 bases). Trimming took off 6 bases at V and 5 bases at J, with 13 bases between the two ends. The germline gives CDR1 SEHNR, CDR2 FQNEAQ (reference sequence). The CDR3 has 14 residues. The CDR3 sequence is CASRIATGTGELFF. In DNA form, the CDR3 reads TGTGCCAGCAGAATAGCGACGGGAACCGGGGAGCTGTTTTTT.

At least ten counts were recorded for this clonotype. This chain's CDR3 is CSARGSSDPPRREQFF. CDR3 sequence (DNA): TGCAGTGCTAGAGGTTCGTCGGACCCCCCTCGACGTGAGCAGTTCTTC. The chain uses TRBV20-1 and TRBJ2-1; D unclear. The V end lost 1 base, the J end lost 9 bases, and 22 bases lay between the germline ends. The CDR3 contains 16 residues. CDR1 is DFQATT and CDR2 is SNEGSKA in the germline V gene (reference sequence).

The rearrangement uses TRBV11-3 and TRBJ1-2; D uncertain. The CDR3 has 14 amino acids. The V end was cut by 1 base, the J end by 5 bases, with 11 bases between. Per germline, CDR1 SGHNT and CDR2 YENEEA. The CDR3 nucleotides are TGTGCCAGCAGCTTAGGCGGCAGGAGATATGGCTACACCTTC. Protein sequence: CASSLGGRRYGYTF.

There are a few counts of this clonotype. The DNA of the CDR3 is TGTGCCACCAGGGGGCCCATGGCAGATACGCAGTATTTT. This sequence encodes CATRGPMADTQYF. The J gene is TRBJ2-3, the V gene TRBV15, with D tentatively TRBD1 (5 bases). The CDR3 covers 13 residues. CDR1 and CDR2 (germline): LNHNV, YYDKDF (reference sequence). V lost 6 bases and J 4 bases, leaving 11 bases between the germline ends. Together with reference TRBV15 and TRBJ2-3, the CDR3 gives the full variable domain: DAMVIQNPRYQVTQFGKPVTLSCSQTLNHNVMYWYQQKSSQAPKLLFHYYDKDFNNEADTPDNFQSRRPNTSFCFLDIRSPGLGDTAMYLCATRGPMADTQYFGPGTRLTVL.

The CDR3, as DNA: TGTGCCAGCAGCTTACGTGGACAGTTCCAAGAGACCCAGTACTTC. Its translation: CASSLRGQFQETQYF. V is TRBV7-2 and J is TRBJ2-5; perhaps TRBD1 as D (6 bases). The ends were cut back, 2 bases at V and 1 base at J, with 11 bases in the middle. The V gene's germline CDR1 is SGHTA and CDR2 FQGNSA. The CDR3 extends over 15 amino acids.

This clonotype was seen many times. The CDR3 region has the DNA TGTGCCAGCAGTTCCCCCGCTCCGGGAGAGACCCAGTACTTC. It codes for CASSSPAPGETQYF. The chain joins TRBV12-3 or TRBV12-4 to TRBJ2-5; no clear D gene. V lost 4 bases and J 4 bases, leaving 13 bases between the germline ends. This CDR3 has 14 residues.

This clonotype turned up a few times. The chain is built from TRBV5-1 and TRBJ2-2; D unclear. This CDR3 is built from 15 residues. Trimming removed 0 bases from V and 4 bases from J, with 10 bases in between. Germline V gene data show CDR1 as SGHRS and CDR2 as YFSETQ. The CDR3 here is CASSLGPEATGELFF. For the CDR3, the DNA is TGCGCCAGCAGCTTGGGACCCGAGGCCACCGGGGAGCTGTTTTTT.

Many counts were recorded for this clonotype. The chain recombines TRBV20-1 with TRBJ2-7; 8 bases line up with TRBD1. Germline CDR1 DFQATT, CDR2 SNEGSKA (reference sequence). This CDR3 region has 12 residues. Trimming cost V 4 bases and J 3 bases; bases outside gene matches: 2. The CDR3, as DNA: TGCAGTGCTATTACAGGGGGCTACGAGCAGTACTTC. Its protein is CSAITGGYEQYF.

This chain links TRBV5-6 with TRBJ2-5; a possible D gene is TRBD2 (5 bases). This CDR3 comprises 15 residues. Germline V lookup: CDR1 SGHDT, CDR2 YYEEEE. The ends were cut back, 3 bases at V and 1 base at J, with 13 bases in the middle. The CDR3 DNA reads as TGTGCCAGCAGCTCTACCGCTAGCAGCCAAGAGACCCAGTACTTC. Translated: CASSSTASSQETQYF.

The rearrangement links TRBV12-3 or TRBV12-4 to TRBJ1-5, with 7 bases matching TRBD1. The CDR3 is 14 amino acids. The trim removed 5 bases at V and 1 base at J, leaving 2 bases unmatched. This CDR3 reads CASSPDRSNQPQHF. The CDR3 nucleotides are TGTGCCAGCAGTCCGGACAGGAGCAATCAGCCCCAGCATTTT.

The rearrangement uses TRBV4-2 and TRBJ1-5, with 8 bases fitting TRBD1. The J segment lost 7 bases and the V segment lost 0 bases, leaving 11 bases of the junction unmatched. The length of the CDR3 is 17 residues. Germline V lookup: CDR1 LGHNA, CDR2 YNFKEQ. CDR3 residues: CASSQERGQVLRQPQHF. The CDR3 DNA reads as TGTGCCAGCAGCCAAGAAAGGGGACAGGTGTTACGGCAGCCCCAGCATTTT.

This clonotype was recorded at least ten times. This chain links TRBV7-2 with TRBJ2-1; D ambiguous. The V end was cut by 5 bases, the J end by 8 bases, with 19 bases between. Germline CDR1 SGHTA, CDR2 FQGNSA. The CDR3 contains 15 residues. CDR3 DNA: TGTGCCAGCAGCCGTGGGCTGAGCACAGAAGATGAGCAGTTCTTC. It translates to CASSRGLSTEDEQFF.

In its sample, this clonotype was seen a few times. This chain links TRBV5-6 with TRBJ1-3; the D gene is possibly TRBD1 (5 bases). Germline CDR1 is SGHDT and CDR2 is YYEEEE. This CDR3 contains 16 residues. Deletions cut 4 bases from V and 4 bases from J, with 18 bases between. Written as DNA, the CDR3 is TGTGCCAGCAGCCCCGTAGGGACGATAGGAGGAAACACCATATATTTT. Encoded protein: CASSPVGTIGGNTIYF.

This chain connects TRBV29-1 to TRBJ2-5, with 7 bases that match TRBD2. Trimming cost V 4 bases and J 0 bases; bases outside gene matches: 5. This CDR3 is 14 amino acids long. Germline V gene lookup returns CDR1 SQVTM and CDR2 ANQGSEA. CDR3 sequence reads: CSVVSGGYQETQYF. The CDR3, as DNA: TGCAGCGTTGTGTCGGGGGGTTACCAAGAGACCCAGTACTTC.

The chain recombines TRBV2 with TRBJ2-3; D is tentatively TRBD1 or TRBD2 (5 bases each). Trimming cost V 7 bases and J 0 bases, with 11 bases left between them. The CDR3 runs to 14 residues. Germline CDR1 reads SNHLY; CDR2 reads FYNNEI. The CDR3 loop reads CASKRGPSTDTQYF. CDR3 sequence (DNA): TGTGCCAGCAAAAGGGGACCCAGCACAGATACGCAGTATTTT.

This clonotype came up a few times. The V and J genes are TRBV4-3 and TRBJ2-1; D uncertain. The CDR3 sequence is 18 residues long. Trimming stripped 1 base from V and 5 bases from J, with 21 bases between. Germline CDR1 and CDR2: LGHNA and YSLEER. CDR3 nucleotide sequence: TGCGCCAGCAGCCAAGTAACAAGTAGGTACCTCAGAGACAATGAGCAGTTCTTC. This gives the protein CASSQVTSRYLRDNEQFF.

In this sample, this clonotype turned up many times. V usage is TRBV6-5 and J usage is TRBJ2-7; the D gene is possibly TRBD2 (6 bases). The germline V gene has CDR1 MNHEY and CDR2 SVGAGI. V was shortened by 5 bases and J by 2 bases, with 22 bases between the two germline ends. The CDR3 sequence is 17 residues long. The CDR3 sequence: CASSTRLGRDFAYEQYF. For the CDR3, the DNA is TGTGCCAGCAGTACACGCCTTGGGCGGGATTTCGCCTACGAGCAGTACTTC.

The chain joins TRBV24-1 to TRBJ2-1; 8 bases match TRBD2. Germline trimming cut 6 bases from V and 10 bases from J; bases unmatched to any gene: 13. Germline lookup yields CDR1 KGHDR and CDR2 SFDVKD. This CDR3 has 15 amino acids. The CDR3 sequence: CATSSFSGTINEQFF. CDR3 nucleotide sequence: TGTGCCACCAGTTCATTTAGCGGGACCATCAACGAGCAGTTCTTC.